Presented here are 9 T cell receptor beta chains from one specimen sequenced in a study of cytomegalovirus exposure and HLA in healthy donors. PCR amplification relied on 60 Vbeta primers (plus 13 Jbeta primers). TCRdb keeps only in-frame clones here, not all; method: immunoSEQ multiplex PCR. The sample lists roughly 180,000 clones; under 9.5% were seen once. Source material: PBMCs. Receptors originate from a woman under 40 in good health and CMV-seropositive.

Here the CDR3 reads CASGPGQGANTIYF. In nucleotides, the CDR3 is TGTGCTAGTGGTCCGGGACAGGGGGCGAACACCATATATTTT. The rearrangement links TRBV12-5 to TRBJ1-3; TRBD1 aligns across 12 bases. The CDR3 contains 14 residues. The V gene's germline CDR1 is LGHNT and CDR2 FRNRAP. J lost 7 bases, V lost 5 bases, and 3 bases had no gene match.

This clone was detected only a few times. The V call is TRBV7-9, the J call TRBJ2-1; weak D call: TRBD2 (5 bases). The V end was cut by 5 bases, the J end by 5 bases, with 13 bases between. The V gene's germline CDR1 is SEHNR and CDR2 FQNEAQ (reference sequence). The CDR3 length is 14 residues. The CDR3 loop reads CASSQGLANNEQFF. The CDR3 nucleotides are TGTGCCAGCAGCCAAGGACTGGCTAACAATGAGCAGTTCTTC.

In this sample, this clone turned up a few times. This chain uses TRBV5-1 with TRBJ1-2, with 7 bases identical to TRBD1. Germline assignment: CDR1 SGHRS and CDR2 YFSETQ. With V trimmed by 5 bases and J by 4 bases, 11 bases remained unmatched. CDR3 length: 15 amino acids. The CDR3 DNA reads as TGCGCCAGCAGTTCAACCGGGACAGCCAGCTATGGCTACACCTTC. Its translation is CASSSTGTASYGYTF.

This clone was found a few times. V and J are TRBV30 and TRBJ1-3; no clear D gene. This CDR3 is 13 amino acids long. CDR1 is GTSNPN and CDR2 is SVGIG in the germline V gene (reference sequence). V gave up 7 bases and J gave up 3 bases, with 13 bases separating them. CDR3 sequence: CALEIVYGNTIYF. The DNA of the CDR3 is TGTGCCTTGGAGATAGTCTATGGAAACACCATATATTTT.

This chain joins TRBV7-9 and TRBJ2-2; D may be TRBD2 (6 bases). The V gene lost 7 bases and the J gene lost 4 bases, with 16 bases spanning the gap. Germline CDR1 and CDR2: SEHNR and FQNEAQ (reference sequence). This CDR3 contains 15 residues. The CDR3 sequence: CASTPKETSTGELFF. As DNA, the CDR3 is TGTGCCAGCACCCCCAAGGAGACTAGCACCGGGGAGCTGTTTTTT.

The rearrangement uses TRBV2 and TRBJ1-5; a weak D match, TRBD1 (6 bases). Trimming pared 2 bases from V and 7 bases from J, leaving 9 bases between. Per germline, CDR1 SNHLY and CDR2 FYNNEI. The CDR3 is 13 amino acids. Written as DNA, the CDR3 is TGTGCCAGCAGTGAACCAGGGGTACAGCCCCAGCATTTT. It specifies CASSEPGVQPQHF.

This clone was detected a few times. The chain is built from TRBV6-4 and TRBJ1-2; the match to TRBD1 covers 7 bases. In germline, CDR1 is MRHNA, CDR2 SNTAGT. The CDR3 is 12 amino acids. V gave up 2 bases and J gave up 6 bases; unmatched junction bases: 0. CDR3: CASSDRGHGYTF. The DNA for the CDR3 is TGTGCCAGCAGTGACAGGGGGCATGGCTACACCTTC.

This clone was seen a few times. The V and J genes are TRBV11-2 and TRBJ1-5; TRBD1 matches 9 bases. This CDR3 has 18 amino acids. The V and J ends lost 6 bases and 1 base, in that order; junction bases with no gene match: 13. Germline V CDR1 and CDR2: SGHAT, FQNNGV. CDR3 amino acids: CASSSSRQGERSNQPQHF. DNA for the CDR3: TGTGCCAGCAGTTCTAGTAGACAGGGGGAGAGAAGCAATCAGCCCCAGCATTTT.

This clone was seen a handful of times. The J gene is TRBJ1-5, the V gene TRBV6-6; D not certain. The germline V and J ends were trimmed by 5 bases and 9 bases, with 8 bases remaining between them. Germline loops: CDR1 MNHNY, CDR2 SVGAGI (reference sequence). There are 11 residues in the CDR3. CDR3 DNA sequence: TGTGCCAGCAGTAATAGTGGGCCCCAGCATTTT. It specifies CASSNSGPQHF.